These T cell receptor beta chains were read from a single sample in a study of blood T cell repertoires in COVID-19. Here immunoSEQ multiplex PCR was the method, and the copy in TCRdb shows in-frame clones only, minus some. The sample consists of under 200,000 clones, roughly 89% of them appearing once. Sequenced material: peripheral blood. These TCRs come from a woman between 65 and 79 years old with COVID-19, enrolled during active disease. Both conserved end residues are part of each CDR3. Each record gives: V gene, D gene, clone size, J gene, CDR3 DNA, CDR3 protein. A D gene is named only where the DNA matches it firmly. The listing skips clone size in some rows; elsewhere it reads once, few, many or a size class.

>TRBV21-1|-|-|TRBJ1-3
TGTGCCAGCAGCAAATTCGGTCGGGGTGGGTCTGGAAACACCATATATTTT
CASSKFGRGGSGNTIYF
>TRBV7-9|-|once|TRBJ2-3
TGTGCCAGCAGCTTATCGGGTCCCCTGAATACGCAGTATTTT
CASSLSGPLNTQYF
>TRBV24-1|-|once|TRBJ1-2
TGTGCCACCAGTGGGGAGGGGTATGGCTACACCTTC
CATSGEGYGYTF
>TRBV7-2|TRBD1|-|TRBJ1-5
TGTGCCAGCAGCTTAGTCCTGGACAGGGCTCAGCCCCAGCATTTT
CASSLVLDRAQPQHF
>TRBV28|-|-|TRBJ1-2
TGTGCCAGCAGGTCGGTAGGTCTGGACACCACATACTATGGCTACACCTTC
CASRSVGLDTTYYGYTF
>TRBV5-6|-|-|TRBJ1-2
TGTGCCAGCAGCCCGACAACAGGGAACTATGGCTACACCTTC
CASSPTTGNYGYTF
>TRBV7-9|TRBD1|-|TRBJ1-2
TGTGCCAGCAGCTTAGATCGGACAGGGGGTGTAGGCTACACCTTC
CASSLDRTGGVGYTF
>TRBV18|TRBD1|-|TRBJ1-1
TGTGCCAGCTCATCACAGGGGCTGAACACTGAAGCTTTCTTT
CASSSQGLNTEAFF
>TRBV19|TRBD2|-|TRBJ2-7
TGTGCCAGTAGTATGAGTACTAGCGGGAGGAGCTCCTACGAGCAGTACTTC
CASSMSTSGRSSYEQYF
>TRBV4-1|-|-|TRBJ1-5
TGCGCCAGCAGCCAAGGCGGAGACTTCAATCAGCCCCAGCATTTT
CASSQGGDFNQPQHF
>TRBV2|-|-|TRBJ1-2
TGTGCCAGCAGCCAACTCATAGGAGGAGGCTACACCTTC
CASSQLIGGGYTF
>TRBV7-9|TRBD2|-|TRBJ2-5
TGTGCCAGCAGCTTAATCAAGCGGGGGCAAGAGACCCAGTACTTC
CASSLIKRGQETQYF
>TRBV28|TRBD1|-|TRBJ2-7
TGTGCCAGCAGGGGGACAGTGGAAGTTGGGGAGCAGTACTTC
CASRGTVEVGEQYF
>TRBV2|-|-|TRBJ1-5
TGTGCCAGCAGACGGTGGCAGGGTGGCAATCAGCCCCAGCATTTT
CASRRWQGGNQPQHF
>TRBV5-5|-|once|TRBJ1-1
TGTGCCAGCAGCTTAACAGGGCGAAGAGGAAACACTGAAGCTTTCTTT
CASSLTGRRGNTEAFF
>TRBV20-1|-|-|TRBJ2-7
TGCAGTGCTAGAGATCTTGACGAGCAGTACTTC
CSARDLDEQYF
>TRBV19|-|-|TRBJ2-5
TGTGCCAGTAGTATAACTGGAGAGACCCAGTACTTC
CASSITGETQYF
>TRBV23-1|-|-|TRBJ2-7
TGCGCCAGCAGTCAATTCGAAAGGCAGGGTAGCAGAAGAGCCGCCTACGAGCAGTACTTC
CASSQFERQGSRRAAYEQYF
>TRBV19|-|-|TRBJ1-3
TGTGCCAGTAGTACCGGGACAAGCTCTTCTGGAAACACCATATATTTT
CASSTGTSSSGNTIYF
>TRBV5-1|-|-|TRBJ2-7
TGCGCCAGCAGCTTGGGACAGAGCTCCTACGAGCAGTACTTC
CASSLGQSSYEQYF
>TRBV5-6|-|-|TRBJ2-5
TGTGCCAGCAGCCAAGGGGGGGCACGGGAGACCCAGTACTTC
CASSQGGARETQYF
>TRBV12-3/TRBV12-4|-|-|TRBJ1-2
TGTGCCAGCAGTCTCGGGGGGGGCTTTGGCTACACCTTC
CASSLGGGFGYTF
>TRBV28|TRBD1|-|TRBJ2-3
TGTGCCAGCAGTTCGCGGACAGGTAACGGAAAAGATACGCAGTATTTT
CASSSRTGNGKDTQYF
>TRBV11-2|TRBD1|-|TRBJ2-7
TGTGCCAGCAGCTTAGGGGCCGGACAGGGCCGCTACGAGCAGTACTTC
CASSLGAGQGRYEQYF
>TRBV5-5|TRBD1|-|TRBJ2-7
TGTGCCAGCAGCTTAACCGGGACAGGGGACATCTACGAGCAGTACTTC
CASSLTGTGDIYEQYF
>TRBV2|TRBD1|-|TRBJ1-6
TGTGCCAGCAGACCTTCCGGGACAGTGAATTCACCCCTCCACTTT
CASRPSGTVNSPLHF
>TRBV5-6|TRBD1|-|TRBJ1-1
TGTGCCAGCAGCCTTGCAGGGGGGGAAGCTTTCTTT
CASSLAGGEAFF
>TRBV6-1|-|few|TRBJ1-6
TGTGCCAGCAGTGTCGACAGCATCTCCTATAATTCACCCCTCCACTTT
CASSVDSISYNSPLHF
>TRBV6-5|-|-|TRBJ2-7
TGTGCCAGCAGTCCCGTGGCGGATCACTACGAGCAGTACTTC
CASSPVADHYEQYF
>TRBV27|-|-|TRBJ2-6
TGTGCCAGCAGCCTGGTGCGCCCCACTGGGGCCAACGTCCTGACTTTC
CASSLVRPTGANVLTF
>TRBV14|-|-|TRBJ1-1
TGTGCCAGCCGGCGCGGGGCAGGGAACACTGAAGCTTTCTTT
CASRRGAGNTEAFF
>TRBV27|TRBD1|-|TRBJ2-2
TGTGCCAGCAGTTTACGGACAGGGGTAAACACCGGGGAGCTGTTTTTT
CASSLRTGVNTGELFF
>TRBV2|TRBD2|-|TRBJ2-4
TGTGCCAGCAGCCTAGCGGGGGGGATGTCCAAAAACATTCAGTACTTC
CASSLAGGMSKNIQYF
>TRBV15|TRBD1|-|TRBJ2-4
TGTGCCACCAGCGGGAGACACCGAGGGGGCATGGACATTCAGTACTTC
CATSGRHRGGMDIQYF
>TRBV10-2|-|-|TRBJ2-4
TGCGCCAGCAGTGAATCAGGGGTCAAAAACATTCAGTACTTC
CASSESGVKNIQYF
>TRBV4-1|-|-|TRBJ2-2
TGCGCCAGCAGCCAAGGACTTTTCGGGTTCCAGAACACCGGGGAGCTGTTTTTT
CASSQGLFGFQNTGELFF
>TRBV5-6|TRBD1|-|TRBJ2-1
TGTGCCAGCAGCTTGTCTGGGACAGGGGAGTTCTTC
CASSLSGTGEFF
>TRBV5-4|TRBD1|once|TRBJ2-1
TGTGCCAGCAGCTTGGCCGGCAGGGGGCCCTACAATGAGCAGTTCTTC
CASSLAGRGPYNEQFF
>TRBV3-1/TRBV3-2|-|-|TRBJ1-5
TGTGCCAGCAGCCAAGAGGAAAAAGACAGGCCTAATCAGCCCCAGCATTTT
CASSQEEKDRPNQPQHF
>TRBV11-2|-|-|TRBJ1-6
TGTGCCAGCAGCCCATCCCCGGGAGCAAATTCACCCCTCCACTTT
CASSPSPGANSPLHF
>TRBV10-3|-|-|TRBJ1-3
TGTGCCATCAGGGTAACCCAGGGAAACACCATATATTTT
CAIRVTQGNTIYF
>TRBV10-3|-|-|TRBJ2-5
TGTGCCATCAGTCCTTCCGGGACATTAATCGACCAAGAGACCCAGTACTTC
CAISPSGTLIDQETQYF
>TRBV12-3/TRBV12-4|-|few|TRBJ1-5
TGTGCCAGCAGATTACAGGGTGATCAGCCCCAGCATTTT
CASRLQGDQPQHF
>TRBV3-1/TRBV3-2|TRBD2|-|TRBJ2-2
TGTGCCAGCAGCCACCGAGCGGGGGCGAACACCGGGGAGCTGTTTTTT
CASSHRAGANTGELFF
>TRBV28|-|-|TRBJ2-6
TGTGCCAGCAGTTTATCTTCTGGGGCCAACGTCCTGACTTTC
CASSLSSGANVLTF
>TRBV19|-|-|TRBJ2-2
TGTGCCAGTAGTATAGTGGGGGCCCCGAACACCGGGGAGCTGTTTTTT
CASSIVGAPNTGELFF
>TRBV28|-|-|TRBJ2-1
TGTGCCAGCAGAACGGAGGTGTTCTTC
CASRTEVFF
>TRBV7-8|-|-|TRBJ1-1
TGTGCCAGCAGCCAAAGGAGGGGTATCAAGATGAACACTGAAGCTTTCTTT
CASSQRRGIKMNTEAFF
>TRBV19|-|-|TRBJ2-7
TGTGCCAGTAGGTTGAGGGTCGAAGGAGGCTACGAGCAGTACTTC
CASRLRVEGGYEQYF
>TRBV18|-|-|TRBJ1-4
TGTGCCAGCTCACCATACGGGGAAGAAAAACTGTTTTTT
CASSPYGEEKLFF
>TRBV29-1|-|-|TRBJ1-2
TGCAGCGTTGAAGATCAAACAGGGTTCTATGGCTACACCTTC
CSVEDQTGFYGYTF
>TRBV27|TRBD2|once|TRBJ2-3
TGTGCCAGCAGTGCTTGGGGGGGAGACACAGATACGCAGTATTTT
CASSAWGGDTDTQYF
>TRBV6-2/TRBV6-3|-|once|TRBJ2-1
TGTGCCAGCAGTTATCGGAAGACAGCCTACAATGAGCAGTTCTTC
CASSYRKTAYNEQFF
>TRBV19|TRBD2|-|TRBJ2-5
TGTGCCAGTAGCCTTCTAGCGGGGGGATTACGGACCCAGTACTTC
CASSLLAGGLRTQYF
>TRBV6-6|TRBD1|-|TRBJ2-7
TGTGCCAGCAGTCGGGATGGACAGGGGGCCAGCTCCTACGAGCAGTACTTC
CASSRDGQGASSYEQYF
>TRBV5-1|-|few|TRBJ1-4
TGCGCCAGCAGCGCGACAAGCAGTCATGAAAAACTGTTTTTT
CASSATSSHEKLFF
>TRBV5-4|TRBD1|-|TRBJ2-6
TGTGCCAGCAGCTCGGGACAGCGCTCTGGGGCCAACGTCCTGACTTTC
CASSSGQRSGANVLTF